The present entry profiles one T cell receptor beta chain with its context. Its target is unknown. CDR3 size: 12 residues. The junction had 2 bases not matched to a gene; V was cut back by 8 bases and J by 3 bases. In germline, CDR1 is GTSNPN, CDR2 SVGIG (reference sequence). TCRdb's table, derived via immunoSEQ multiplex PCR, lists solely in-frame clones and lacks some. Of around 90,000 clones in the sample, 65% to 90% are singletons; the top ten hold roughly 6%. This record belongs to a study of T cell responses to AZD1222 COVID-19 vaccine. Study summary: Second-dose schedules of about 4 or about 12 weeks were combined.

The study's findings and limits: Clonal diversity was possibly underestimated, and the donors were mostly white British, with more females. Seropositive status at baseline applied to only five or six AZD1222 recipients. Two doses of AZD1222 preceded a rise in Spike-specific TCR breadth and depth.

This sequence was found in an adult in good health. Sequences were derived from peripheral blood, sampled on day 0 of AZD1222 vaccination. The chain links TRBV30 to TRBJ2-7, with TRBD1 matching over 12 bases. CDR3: CAGTGGNYEQYF. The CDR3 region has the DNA TGTGCCGGGACAGGGGGCAACTACGAGCAGTACTTC.